This record covers a single T cell receptor (beta chain). What it binds is unknown. The data derive from a study of shared clonotypes between healthy human individuals. General study results and limits: Naive subsets generally exceeded memory subsets in estimated richness.

This CDR3 spans 14 amino acids. The ends were cut back, 0 bases at V and 3 bases at J, with 9 bases in the middle. Per germline, CDR1 SGHRS and CDR2 YFSETQ. Researchers partitioned CD4+ cells into CD45RA+ naive and CD45RA-negative memory subsets. Data came from immunoSEQ multiplex PCR; TCRdb stores just in-frame clones and leaves some out. Of around 1.6 million clones detected, around 98% appear once; the ten largest clones hold around 0.45%. What was sequenced was naive CD4+ T cells sorted from blood. Stated subset: CD45RA+ positively selected. The chain is built from TRBV5-1 and TRBJ1-1; D is uncertain. The clonotype originates from a man aged 25-45 years in good health. The CDR3 region has the DNA TGCGCCAGCAGCTTGGGCAGCCCGGACACTGAAGCTTTCTTT. Translated, it gives CASSLGSPDTEAFF.